This entry lists 17 T cell receptor beta chains sequenced from one sample in a study of technical replicates of blood from a handful of donors. The data were produced by immunoSEQ multiplex PCR, yet TCRdb's version contains in-frame clones alone and is incomplete. The sample yields tens of thousands of clones, 94% seen once. Material: T cells isolated from PBMCs. The receptors originated from a human donor in good health.

This chain joins TRBV7-2 and TRBJ2-7, with 9 bases fitting TRBD1. The CDR3 totals 16 residues. From germline, CDR1 is SGHTA and CDR2 FQGNSA. Unmatched junction bases numbered 7, after V lost 0 bases and J lost 4 bases. The CDR3: CASSLASTGGGYEQYF. CDR3 nucleotide sequence: TGTGCCAGCAGCTTAGCCTCGACAGGGGGAGGTTACGAGCAGTACTTC.

The V and J genes are TRBV4-1 and TRBJ2-5; D is ambiguous. The germline V gene encodes CDR1 MGHRA and CDR2 YSYEKL. Trimming shortened V by 4 bases and J by 5 bases, and 11 bases separated the two germline ends. The CDR3 sequence is 13 residues long. The DNA of the CDR3 is TGCGCCAGCAGCCGGTCGGTAGTGGAGACCCAGTACTTC. It yields the protein CASSRSVVETQYF.

The chain combines TRBV30 with TRBJ1-1; 8 nucleotides match TRBD1. In germline, CDR1 is GTSNPN, CDR2 SVGIG (reference sequence). The CDR3 spans 14 residues. The trim removed 3 bases at V and 0 bases at J, leaving 3 bases unmatched. The CDR3 coding sequence is TGTGCCTGGAGGGGACAGGTGGTGAACACTGAAGCTTTCTTT. Protein: CAWRGQVVNTEAFF.

CDR3 amino acids: CASSRPGQGNTEAFF. Written as DNA, the CDR3 is TGTGCCAGCTCACGCCCGGGACAGGGGAACACTGAAGCTTTCTTT. The chain employs TRBV18 and TRBJ1-1, with TRBD1 identical over 9 bases. V lost 4 bases to trimming and J lost 1 base; unmatched junction nucleotides: 4. CDR3 size: 15 residues. Looked up from germline, CDR1 is KGHSH and CDR2 is LQKENI.

The chain employs TRBV28 and TRBJ1-2; the D is unclear. Trimming removed 7 bases from V and 0 bases from J, with 12 bases in between. CDR3 length: 14 amino acids. Germline assignment: CDR1 MDHEN and CDR2 SYDVKM. The CDR3 region has the DNA TGTGCCAGCAAAGAGTTAGACACTAACTATGGCTACACCTTC. As protein: CASKELDTNYGYTF.

The chain joins TRBV12-5 to TRBJ2-2; TRBD2 agrees at 8 bases. Germline V gene lookup returns CDR1 LGHNT and CDR2 FRNRAP. The CDR3 is made up of 16 amino acids. V shed 6 bases and J 2 bases; nucleotides not matched to a gene: 8. Here the CDR3 reads CASGPSRGGNTGELFF. CDR3 in DNA: TGTGCTAGTGGCCCGTCCCGGGGGGGAAACACCGGGGAGCTGTTTTTT.

The chain employs TRBV5-4 and TRBJ2-1; TRBD2 agrees at 10 bases. The CDR3 is made up of 14 amino acids. Germline V gives CDR1 SGHNT, CDR2 YYREEE (reference sequence). The V and J ends lost 2 bases and 8 bases, in that order; junction bases with no gene match: 4. The CDR3 DNA is TGTGCCAGCAGCTTAGCGGGAGGGCCCCATGAGCAGTTCTTC. Translation: CASSLAGGPHEQFF. Filled out from reference TRBV5-4 and TRBJ2-1, the complete variable domain reads ETGVTQSPTHLIKTRGQQVTLRCSSQSGHNTVSWYQQALGQGPQFIFQYYREEENGRGNFPPRFSGLQFPNYSSELNVNALELDDSALYLCASSLAGGPHEQFFGPGTRLTVL.

V gene TRBV6-5 combines with J gene TRBJ2-2; 7 nucleotides line up with TRBD2. The CDR3 contains 16 residues. The trim removed 0 bases at V and 5 bases at J, leaving 6 bases unmatched. CDR1 and CDR2 (germline): MNHEY, SVGAGI. The CDR3 coding sequence is TGTGCCAGCAGTTACTCGTGGGAGGGGCGGACCGGGGAGCTGTTTTTT. Translating it yields CASSYSWEGRTGELFF.

This chain links TRBV19 with TRBJ2-3; a possible D gene is TRBD2 (5 bases). The germline V and J ends were trimmed by 7 bases and 3 bases, with 11 bases remaining between them. The CDR3 spans 13 residues. Germline V CDR1 and CDR2: LNHDA, SQIVND (reference sequence). CDR3 amino acids: CASKLAWTDTQYF. The DNA for the CDR3 is TGTGCCAGTAAGTTAGCGTGGACAGATACGCAGTATTTT.

The genes are TRBV5-6 and TRBJ2-1, with D uncertain. Trimming cost V 0 bases and J 8 bases, with 6 bases left between them. Germline-derived CDR1 and CDR2 are SGHDT and YYEEEE. This CDR3 comprises 12 residues. The CDR3 loop reads CASSLVAYEQFF. The CDR3 nucleotides are TGTGCCAGCAGCTTGGTGGCTTATGAGCAGTTCTTC.

V gene TRBV5-1 combines with J gene TRBJ1-4; 7 bases align to TRBD1. Germline values: CDR1 SGHRS, CDR2 YFSETQ. Trimming cost V 3 bases and J 4 bases; bases outside gene matches: 3. This CDR3 is built from 14 residues. The CDR3 DNA is TGCGCCAGCAGCTATGGGACAGTTAATGAAAAACTGTTTTTT. It encodes CASSYGTVNEKLFF.

V gene TRBV7-8 combines with J gene TRBJ2-3; D is ambiguous. V was cut by 0 bases and J by 4 bases, with 5 bases left in between. Germline V lookup: CDR1 SGHVS, CDR2 FQNEAQ. This CDR3 region has 13 residues. The CDR3 nucleotides are TGTGCCAGCAGCTTAGCACGGGCAGATACGCAGTATTTT. The encoded protein is CASSLARADTQYF.

J is TRBJ2-3 and V is TRBV4-1, with D possibly TRBD2 on 6 matching bases. The CDR3 length is 16 residues. V lost 0 bases, J lost 4 bases, and 14 bases lay in between. CDR1 is MGHRA and CDR2 is YSYEKL in the germline V gene. The chain's CDR3 is CASSQDWGRSADTQYF. As DNA, the CDR3 is TGCGCCAGCAGCCAAGATTGGGGGAGGAGTGCAGATACGCAGTATTTT.

The V and J genes are TRBV7-2 and TRBJ2-7; D is possibly TRBD1 (5 bases). The CDR3 has 15 amino acids. V dropped 1 base and J dropped 4 bases, with 14 bases sitting between them. CDR1 and CDR2 (germline): SGHTA, FQGNSA. The CDR3 DNA reads TGTGCCAGCAGCTTAGAAGGGGTAGCTCCATACGAGCAGTACTTC. It translates to CASSLEGVAPYEQYF.

The V and J genes are TRBV4-3 and TRBJ1-1; TRBD1 aligns across 8 bases. There are 14 residues in the CDR3. Trimming at V came to 1 base and at J to 5 bases, leaving 3 bases not matched to a gene. Germline V gene data show CDR1 as LGHNA and CDR2 as YSLEER. The CDR3 DNA sequence: TGCGCCAGCAGCCAAGTGTACAGGGGGACTGAAGCTTTCTTT. Translating gives CASSQVYRGTEAFF.

This clone was counted once. The chain couples TRBV30 to TRBJ1-1, with TRBD1 matching over 7 bases. Losses at the gene ends were 8 bases for V and 0 bases for J; bases not matched to a gene: 9. CDR1 and CDR2 (germline): GTSNPN, SVGIG (reference sequence). The CDR3 consists of 14 residues. The CDR3 loop is CASRQGQMNTEAFF. DNA for the CDR3: TGTGCCAGCCGACAGGGCCAGATGAACACTGAAGCTTTCTTT.

The V and J genes are TRBV11-2 and TRBJ2-5, with D perhaps TRBD2 (5 bases). The length of the CDR3 is 13 residues. Looked up from germline, CDR1 is SGHAT and CDR2 is FQNNGV. V gave up 0 bases and J gave up 9 bases, with 11 bases separating them. DNA of the CDR3: TGTGCCAGCAGCTTAGAGGCTACGGGGTCCCAGTACTTC. This encodes CASSLEATGSQYF. Variable domain in full (rest from reference TRBV11-2 and TRBJ2-5): EAGVAQSPRYKIIEKRQSVAFWCNPISGHATLYWYQQILGQGPKLLIQFQNNGVVDDSQLPKDRFSAERLKGVDSTLKIQPAKLEDSAVYLCASSLEATGSQYFGPGTRLLVL.